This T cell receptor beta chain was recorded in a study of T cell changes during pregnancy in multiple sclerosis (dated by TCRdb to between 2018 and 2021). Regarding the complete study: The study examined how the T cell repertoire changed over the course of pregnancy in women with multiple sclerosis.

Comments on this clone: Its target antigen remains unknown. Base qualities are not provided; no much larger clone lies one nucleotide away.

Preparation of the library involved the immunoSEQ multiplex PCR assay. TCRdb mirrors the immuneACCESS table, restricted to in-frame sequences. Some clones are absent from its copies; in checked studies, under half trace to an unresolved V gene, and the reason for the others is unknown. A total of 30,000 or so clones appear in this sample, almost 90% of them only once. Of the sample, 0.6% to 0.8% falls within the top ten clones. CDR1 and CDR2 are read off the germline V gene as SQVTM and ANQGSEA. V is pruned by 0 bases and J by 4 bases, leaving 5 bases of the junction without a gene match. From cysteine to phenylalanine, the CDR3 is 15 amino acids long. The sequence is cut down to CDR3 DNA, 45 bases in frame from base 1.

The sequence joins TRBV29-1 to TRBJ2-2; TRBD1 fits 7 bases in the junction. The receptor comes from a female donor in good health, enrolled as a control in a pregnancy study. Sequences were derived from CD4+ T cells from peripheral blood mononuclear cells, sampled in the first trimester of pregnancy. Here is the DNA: TGCAGCGTTGAAGAATTCGCAGGGGGCACCGGGGAGCTGTTTTTT. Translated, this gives CSVEEFAGGTGELFF.